This note documents a single TCR beta chain sequence. Its antigen is currently unknown. The data belong to a study of vaccination and CD4 T cells after COVID-19. Study details: Stimuli were overlapping spike peptide pools of SARS-CoV-2 and three common cold coronaviruses (HCoV-NL63, HCoV-OC43, HCoV-229E). In the control cultures, a CEFX pool, an HIV-1 Nef pool, or no peptide was supplied.

Treatment reported: approximately 9-day PBMC culture with coronavirus spike peptide pools or control peptides (ViraFEST assay). Study-wide results and limits: Convalescent patients gained a median 86.3% of their reactive clones only post-vaccination. The median number of SARS-CoV-2-reactive clonotypes increased from approximately 21 to 40, a change that did not reach significance.

Researchers used the Oncomine TCR Beta short-read assay to sequence DNA from cultured CD4+ T cells. TCRdb called the PCR reads again in MiXCR, with one record for every CDR3 protein. The sample lists approximately 9,400 distinct CDR3 sequences; about 28% were seen once. The CDR3 runs to 14 residues. V lost 5 bases and J lost 5; bases outside the gene matches: 8. Germline V gene data show CDR1 as SGHTA and CDR2 as FQGNSA. The sequencing used CD4+ T cells from blood, cultured in vitro, collected after SARS-CoV-2 vaccination. The chain uses TRBV7-2 and TRBJ2-7; 8 positions match TRBD1. The receptor's source is a human donor who had recovered from COVID-19. This chain's CDR3 is CASSRRDRFHEQYF. CDR3 bases: TGTGCCAGCAGCCGACGGGACAGGTTCCACGAGCAGTACTTC.